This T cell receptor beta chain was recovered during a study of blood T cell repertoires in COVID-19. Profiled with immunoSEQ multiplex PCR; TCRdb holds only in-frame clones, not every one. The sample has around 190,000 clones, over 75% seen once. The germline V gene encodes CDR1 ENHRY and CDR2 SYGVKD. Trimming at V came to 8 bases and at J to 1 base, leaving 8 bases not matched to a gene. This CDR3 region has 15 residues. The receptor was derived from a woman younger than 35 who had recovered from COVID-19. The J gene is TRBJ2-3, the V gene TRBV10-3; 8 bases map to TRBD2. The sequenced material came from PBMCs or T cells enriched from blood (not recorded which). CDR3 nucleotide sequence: TGTGCCATCTCTTCCGGGACTAGTGGCACAGATACGCAGTATTTT. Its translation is CAISSGTSGTDTQYF.